Presented here are 32 T cell receptor beta chains from one specimen sequenced in a study of naive and memory T cell subsets. Both TRBC1 and TRBC2 were covered by a beta constant-region primer of two equimolar oligonucleotides. Nested alpha and beta constant-region primers with the SP2 primer drove four PCR rounds on ligated cDNA. TCRdb independently ran MiXCR on the UMI-ligation and nested PCR reads; one entry per CDR3 protein. Among tens of thousands of distinct CDR3 sequences listed, 9% were seen once. The sequencing input was naive CD8+ T cells from blood. The source of these receptors is a human donor in good health.

This clonotype was found many times. The chain links TRBV29-1 to TRBJ1-2; 9 bases line up with TRBD1. The trim removed 6 bases at V and 5 bases at J, leaving 7 bases unmatched. The germline gives CDR1 SQVTM, CDR2 ANQGSEA. The CDR3 loop spans 13 amino acids. The CDR3: CSVRDRESYGYTF. Written as DNA, the CDR3 is TGCAGCGTCCGGGACAGGGAGTCTTATGGCTACACCTTC.

Only a few counts were recorded for this clonotype. The genes are TRBV5-1 and TRBJ1-1; D gene ambiguous. The CDR3 runs 13 residues. Germline V gene lookup returns CDR1 SGHRS and CDR2 YFSETQ. V lost 1 base to trimming and J lost 3 bases, with 7 bases between them. Here the CDR3 reads CASSLTSYTEAFF. CDR3 DNA sequence: TGCGCCAGCAGCTTGACCAGTTACACTGAAGCTTTCTTT.

This clonotype was seen more than once but under ten times. The chain couples TRBV19 to TRBJ1-3; TRBD1 agrees at 7 bases. Germline V gene sequence: CDR1 LNHDA, CDR2 SQIVND (reference sequence). The CDR3 contains 16 residues. The V gene end was trimmed by 3 bases and the J gene end by 0 bases; junction bases not matched to a gene: 5. The CDR3 region is CASSMDRSVSGNTIYF. The DNA of the CDR3 is TGTGCCAGTAGTATGGACAGGTCCGTCTCTGGAAACACCATATATTTT.

The chain carries TRBV3-1 and TRBJ2-4; D remains unclear. CDR1 and CDR2 from the germline V gene are LGHDT and YNNKEL (reference sequence). There are 15 residues in the CDR3. Trimming removed 0 bases from V and 2 bases from J, with 8 bases in between. CDR3 nucleotide sequence: TGTGCCAGCAGCCAAGATTTGGGGTCCAAAAACATTCAGTACTTC. Encoded protein: CASSQDLGSKNIQYF.

This clonotype was picked up a small number of times. The gene calls are TRBV4-1 and TRBJ2-3, with D tentatively TRBD2 (5 bases). CDR3 size: 15 residues. CDR1 is MGHRA and CDR2 is YSYEKL in the germline V gene. V gave up 3 bases and J gave up 2 bases, with 12 bases separating them. The CDR3 reads CASSQKRLNTDTQYF. The CDR3 nucleotides read TGCGCCAGCAGCCAGAAGCGGCTTAACACAGATACGCAGTATTTT.

The CDR3 protein is CAGVASSGNTIYF. In nucleotides, the CDR3 is TGTGCCGGAGTTGCATCCTCTGGAAACACCATATATTTT. The chain recombines TRBV6-1 with TRBJ1-3; D gene uncertain. The CDR3 covers 13 residues. Deletions cut 11 bases from V and 0 bases from J, with 11 bases between. Per germline, CDR1 MNHNS and CDR2 SASEGT.

This clonotype has a count of ten or more. The chain joins TRBV7-6 to TRBJ2-2, with 9 bases matching TRBD2. The CDR3 consists of 17 residues. Trimming cost V 3 bases and J 2 bases; bases outside gene matches: 7. Germline V gives CDR1 SGHVS, CDR2 FNYEAQ. The CDR3 sequence is CASSFKGLAHNTGELFF. DNA for the CDR3: TGTGCCAGCAGCTTCAAAGGACTAGCGCATAACACCGGGGAGCTGTTTTTT.

This clonotype was recorded a few times. This chain connects TRBV29-1 to TRBJ1-1, with 7 bases matching TRBD1. Germline V gene sequence: CDR1 SQVTM, CDR2 ANQGSEA. V lost 3 bases and J lost 1; bases outside the gene matches: 2. The CDR3 runs 13 residues. The CDR3 DNA reads as TGCAGCGTTGATCGGACAGGGAACACTGAAGCTTTCTTT. It yields the protein CSVDRTGNTEAFF.

The chain couples TRBV4-1 to TRBJ2-7; the D is unclear. Trimming took 0 bases from V and 1 from J, leaving 13 bases between them. The germline V gene has CDR1 MGHRA and CDR2 YSYEKL. The CDR3 is 16 amino acids. Here the CDR3 DNA reads TGCGCCAGCAGCCAAGAGGGCTCCCCCTGGTCCTACGAGCAGTACTTC. It is translated as CASSQEGSPWSYEQYF.

The table lists this clonotype with many counts. This chain connects TRBV20-1 to TRBJ1-5; 8 nucleotides match TRBD1. The length of the CDR3 is 14 residues. The junction had 5 bases not matched to a gene; V was cut back by 3 bases and J by 4 bases. Germline V gene sequence: CDR1 DFQATT, CDR2 SNEGSKA (reference sequence). CDR3 in DNA: TGCAGTGCTAGGGACAGGGAGACGAATCAGCCCCAGCATTTT. This codes for CSARDRETNQPQHF.

This rearrangement joins TRBV6-5 to TRBJ2-7; D tentatively reads TRBD1 or TRBD2 (5 bases each). V was clipped by 3 bases and J by 3 bases, with 15 bases between them. Germline CDR1 reads MNHEY; CDR2 reads SVGAGI. CDR3 length: 15 amino acids. The CDR3 here is CASSYDTGLSYEQYF. CDR3 nucleotide sequence: TGTGCCAGCAGTTATGATACAGGACTTAGCTACGAGCAGTACTTC.

The rearrangement uses TRBV2 and TRBJ2-7, with 11 bases matching TRBD2. The CDR3 spans 16 residues. V lost 7 bases to trimming and J lost 5 bases; unmatched junction nucleotides: 13. The V gene's germline CDR1 is SNHLY and CDR2 FYNNEI. DNA of the CDR3: TGTGCCAGCACGGGAGGAACTAGCGGGAGTAGAGACGAGCAGTACTTC. Its protein is CASTGGTSGSRDEQYF.

This clonotype came up many times. The rearrangement uses TRBV6-5 and TRBJ2-7; D possibly matches TRBD1 or TRBD2 (5 bases each). The CDR3 is 13 amino acids. Germline loops: CDR1 MNHEY, CDR2 SVGAGI. Trimming took 8 bases from V and 7 from J, leaving 18 bases between them. The CDR3 nucleotides are TGTGCCAGCGGTGGGGCAGGGAGAAGTGAGCAGTACTTC. It encodes CASGGAGRSEQYF.

This clonotype was seen only a few times. This sequence joins TRBV28 and TRBJ2-1; TRBD2 agrees at 15 bases. V shed 7 bases and J 9 bases; nucleotides not matched to a gene: 7. CDR3 length equals 15 residues. Per the germline V gene, CDR1 is MDHEN and CDR2 is SYDVKM. Written as DNA, the CDR3 is TGTGCCAGCATGGGACTAGCGGGAGGTAGTGGTGAGCAGTTCTTC. It translates to CASMGLAGGSGEQFF.

There are many counts of this clonotype. V usage is TRBV6-5 and J usage is TRBJ2-7; D is possibly TRBD2 (5 bases). V was pared by 0 bases and J by 3 bases, with 12 bases between. CDR1 is MNHEY and CDR2 is SVGAGI in the germline V gene. This CDR3 is built from 15 residues. CDR3 nucleotides: TGTGCCAGCAGTTACTCGACGGCAGCGGTCTACGAGCAGTACTTC. Amino acid sequence: CASSYSTAAVYEQYF.

This clonotype was observed many times. This chain joins TRBV4-3 and TRBJ1-2, with TRBD1 as a possible D gene (6 bases). Germline V CDR1 and CDR2: LGHNA, YSLEER. V was pared by 0 bases and J by 2 bases, with 7 bases between. The CDR3 sequence is 14 residues long. This CDR3 is CASSQDTGNYGYTF. The CDR3 DNA is TGCGCCAGCAGCCAAGATACAGGGAACTATGGCTACACCTTC.

Turning to this clonotype: A read error is possible here, since a much larger clone lies one base away. The chain has TRBV2 and TRBJ2-7, with 8 bases that match TRBD1. This CDR3 contains 15 residues. In germline, CDR1 is SNHLY, CDR2 FYNNEI. V was clipped by 4 bases and J by 5 bases; unmatched bases: 10. The CDR3 bases are TGTGCCAGCAGTGTCTGGACAGGGAATACCGACGAGCAGTACTTC. Residues: CASSVWTGNTDEQYF.

This clonotype was detected a few times. The chain carries TRBV14 and TRBJ2-7; either TRBD1 or TRBD2 may fit D (6 bases each). In germline, CDR1 is SGHDN, CDR2 FVKESK. The CDR3 contains 13 residues. V was trimmed by 1 base and J by 7 bases, leaving 11 bases between them. CDR3 coding DNA: TGTGCCAGCAGCCAAGTGGGGGCGGGAGAGCAGTACTTC. Translation: CASSQVGAGEQYF.

The chain links TRBV20-1 to TRBJ2-7, with D unclear. Trimming cost V 0 bases and J 1 base, with 7 bases left between them. The CDR3 spans 13 residues. From germline, CDR1 is DFQATT and CDR2 SNEGSKA (reference sequence). The CDR3 DNA reads TGCAGTGCTAGAGATGACTTATCCTACGAGCAGTACTTC. This gives the protein CSARDDLSYEQYF.

The table lists this clonotype with a few counts. V gene TRBV30 combines with J gene TRBJ2-3; TRBD1 agrees at 7 bases. The length of the CDR3 is 15 residues. With 2 bases clipped from V and 6 bases from J, the junction kept 11 bases outside the gene matches. The germline gives CDR1 GTSNPN, CDR2 SVGIG (reference sequence). This chain's CDR3 is CAWSTLTGWSDTQYF. The CDR3 bases are TGTGCCTGGAGTACTCTGACAGGGTGGTCGGATACGCAGTATTTT.

This clonotype was counted ten times or more. CDR3 DNA sequence: TGTGCCTCCAGTGTGGCTGGGAGCTTCTACGAGCAGTACTTC. Its protein product is CASSVAGSFYEQYF. The V and J genes are TRBV30 and TRBJ2-7, with a tentative D call TRBD2 (5 bases). The germline V gene encodes CDR1 GTSNPN and CDR2 SVGIG (reference sequence). The CDR3 is 14 amino acids. Trimming cost V 7 bases and J 3 bases, with 19 bases left between them.

This clonotype showed up just a few times. The rearrangement links TRBV11-2 to TRBJ2-7; a weak D match, TRBD1 (6 bases). Germline lookup yields CDR1 SGHAT and CDR2 FQNNGV. Trimming removed 5 bases at V and 4 bases at J, with 15 bases between. The CDR3 has 14 residues. CDR3 nucleotides: TGTGCCAGCAGCCCCTATGGACAGATTTACGAGCAGTACTTC. Its translation: CASSPYGQIYEQYF.

This clonotype occurred many times. The V and J genes are TRBV20-1 and TRBJ2-7; D perhaps matches TRBD2 (6 bases). Looked up from germline, CDR1 is DFQATT and CDR2 is SNEGSKA (reference sequence). V lost 3 bases and J lost 2, with 17 bases in between. The CDR3 extends over 15 amino acids. The CDR3, as DNA: TGCAGTGCTAGTTCGGGGGATCGAGCCACCTACGAGCAGTACTTC. This encodes CSASSGDRATYEQYF.

The chain combines TRBV27 with TRBJ2-7; D possibly corresponds to TRBD2 (5 bases). The CDR3 runs 14 residues. Trimming shortened V by 5 bases and J by 1 base, and 12 bases separated the two germline ends. Germline V gene sequence: CDR1 MNHEY, CDR2 SMNVEV (reference sequence). CDR3 protein: CASSPSSTSYEQYF. In DNA, the CDR3 is TGTGCCAGCAGTCCGTCTAGCACGTCCTACGAGCAGTACTTC.

V gene TRBV7-2 combines with J gene TRBJ2-1, with D unresolved. CDR1 and CDR2 from the germline V gene are SGHTA and FQGNSA. This CDR3 has 15 amino acids. Trimming cost V 1 base and J 0 bases, with 7 bases left between them. The CDR3 loop reads CASSLDGNSYNEQFF. The CDR3 bases are TGTGCCAGCAGCTTAGACGGAAACTCCTACAATGAGCAGTTCTTC.

The rearrangement links TRBV12-3 or TRBV12-4 to TRBJ2-7, with 7 positions matching TRBD1. The CDR3 has 12 residues. V lost 6 bases to trimming and J lost 6 bases; unmatched junction nucleotides: 5. This CDR3 is CASSPNRGEQYF. The CDR3 nucleotides are TGTGCCAGCAGCCCTAACAGGGGCGAGCAGTACTTC.

The gene calls are TRBV3-1 and TRBJ2-7, with 7 bases lining up with TRBD2. CDR3 length equals 17 residues. Germline CDR1 and CDR2: LGHDT and YNNKEL (reference sequence). Trimming at V came to 3 bases and at J to 0 bases, leaving 11 bases not matched to a gene. CDR3 sequence (DNA): TGTGCCAGCAGCCATAACCAGCGGGAATTACTCTCCTACGAGCAGTACTTC. It encodes CASSHNQRELLSYEQYF.

J is TRBJ2-1 and V is TRBV12-3 or TRBV12-4, with D unclear. Trimming took off 3 bases at V and 9 bases at J, with 6 bases between the two ends. This CDR3 region has 11 residues. This CDR3 reads CASSFGAEQFF. The CDR3 nucleotides are TGTGCCAGCAGTTTTGGTGCTGAGCAGTTCTTC.

This clonotype appeared a few times. The gene calls are TRBV28 and TRBJ2-5; no firm D call. Deletions cut 3 bases from V and 3 bases from J, with 17 bases between. The CDR3 runs to 16 residues. The germline V gene encodes CDR1 MDHEN and CDR2 SYDVKM. As DNA, the CDR3 is TGTGCCAGCAGTTTGGGGATTGTGGCCGCAGAAGAGACCCAGTACTTC. Translation gives CASSLGIVAAEETQYF.

This clonotype showed up many times. The V call is TRBV18, the J call TRBJ1-4, with a tentative D call TRBD1 (5 bases). V shed 4 bases and J shed 6 bases, with 15 bases lying between them. Germline V CDR1 and CDR2: KGHSH, LQKENI. The CDR3 contains 15 residues. The CDR3 is CASSRGEGLDEKLFF. CDR3 DNA sequence: TGTGCCAGCTCACGTGGGGAGGGACTGGATGAAAAACTGTTTTTT.

The rearrangement links TRBV2 to TRBJ2-7; the D call may be TRBD1 or TRBD2 (5 bases each). V lost 10 bases to trimming and J lost 3 bases, with 16 bases between them. CDR1 SNHLY and CDR2 FYNNEI come from the germline V gene. The CDR3 length is 13 residues. The CDR3 region is CATTGAGRYEQYF. The CDR3 coding sequence is TGTGCCACCACCGGGGCGGGTCGCTACGAGCAGTACTTC.

This clonotype was seen many times. J is TRBJ2-3 and V is TRBV12-3 or TRBV12-4; tentatively, D is TRBD2 (5 bases). The length of the CDR3 is 14 residues. V was trimmed by 8 bases and J by 0 bases, leaving 12 bases between them. The CDR3 DNA reads TGTGCCAGCTGTAGCGCTACTAGCACAGATACGCAGTATTTT. Translating it yields CASCSATSTDTQYF.